The 3 T cell receptor beta chains below come from one sample, sequenced in a study of T cell changes during pregnancy in multiple sclerosis. Libraries were prepared by immunoSEQ multiplex PCR; TCRdb keeps only in-frame clonotypes and omits some of them. The data show about 83,000 clones, roughly 96% seen once. Material: peripheral blood, obtained in the second trimester of pregnancy. Source of these receptors: a female donor with multiple sclerosis, enrolled in a pregnancy study.

J is TRBJ1-2 and V is TRBV19, with a tentative D call TRBD1 (5 bases). This CDR3 contains 16 residues. CDR1 and CDR2 (germline): LNHDA, SQIVND (reference sequence). The V end lost 2 bases, the J end lost 0 bases, and 13 bases lay between the germline ends. CDR3 sequence (DNA): TGTGCCAGTAGTATAAGTGGAGGGACTTCTAACTATGGCTACACCTTC. It encodes CASSISGGTSNYGYTF.

This chain joins TRBV10-3 and TRBJ1-2; a weak D match, TRBD1 (5 bases). V lost 4 bases, J lost 3 bases, and 12 bases lay in between. In germline, CDR1 is ENHRY, CDR2 SYGVKD. This CDR3 is 14 amino acids long. In DNA, the CDR3 is TGTGCCATCAGTGGCCTTGGGGGGGACTATGGCTACACCTTC. Protein: CAISGLGGDYGYTF.

CDR3 DNA sequence: TGTGCCAGCAGCTTAGTGGTCCGGGGGGGTTCTGAAAAACTGTTTTTT. Translation gives CASSLVVRGGSEKLFF. The V call is TRBV11-2, the J call TRBJ1-4, with D perhaps TRBD1 (5 bases). V lost 1 base and J lost 7, with 16 bases in between. Germline V gene lookup returns CDR1 SGHAT and CDR2 FQNNGV. This CDR3 region has 16 residues.